This passage covers 15 T cell receptor beta chains from one sample sequenced in a study of CXCR3-negative and CXCR3-positive naive CD8 T cells. cDNA libraries for TRB were generated by 5' RACE incorporating UMI labels. Using the 5' RACE reads, TCRdb records one entry per CDR3 protein without DNA. This table lists 100,000 to 150,000 distinct CDR3 sequences. Sequenced material: naive CXCR3- CD8+ T cells from blood. Subset in this sample: CD45RO-CCR7+CD27+CD95- naive CD8+ T cells lacking CXCR3 (TNR3-). All receptors come from a human donor in good health. Some clones in this sample may be carry-over from other donors' samples.

V and J are TRBV7-9 and TRBJ2-5; there is no DNA to check the TCRdb D call of TRBD2. CDR1 is SEHNR and CDR2 is FQNEAQ in the germline V gene (reference sequence). The CDR3 length is 17 residues. CDR3 loop: CASSSVGVAGIGETQYF.

The chain links TRBV12-3 or TRBV12-4 to TRBJ2-2; TCRdb's assignment of TRBD2 cannot be checked, as there is no DNA. There are 15 residues in the CDR3. The CDR3 sequence: CASSPGTSPTGELFF.

The chain is built from TRBV28 and TRBJ2-1; the D call from TCRdb, TRBD1, cannot be confirmed without DNA. The germline V gene encodes CDR1 MDHEN and CDR2 SYDVKM. The length of the CDR3 is 14 residues. CDR3 sequence reads: CASSLLARSYEQFF.

The J gene is TRBJ2-5, the V gene TRBV20-1; TCRdb picks TRBD1, but there is no DNA to check that call. The CDR3 has 12 residues. CDR1 DFQATT and CDR2 SNEGSKA come from the germline V gene (reference sequence). CDR3 amino acids: CSAGDYQETQYF.

The chain combines TRBV29-1 with TRBJ2-2; the D call from TCRdb, TRBD2, cannot be confirmed without DNA. CDR3 length equals 12 residues. CDR1 is SQVTM, CDR2 ANQGSEA, per germline. CDR3 amino acids: CSVIGTTGELFF.

This rearrangement joins TRBV5-1 to TRBJ1-2; TCRdb gives TRBD1 as the D gene, but with no DNA this cannot be confirmed. The germline gives CDR1 SGHRS, CDR2 YFSETQ. The CDR3 is 17 amino acids. CDR3: CASSRTGGAAGTFGYTF.

The V call is TRBV4-3, the J call TRBJ2-2; TCRdb gives TRBD1 as the D gene, but with no DNA this cannot be confirmed. The CDR3 consists of 15 residues. The germline gives CDR1 LGHNA, CDR2 YSLEER. CDR3 protein: CASSHGTGTTGELFF.

CDR3 amino acids: CASSLRTSGIYGYTF. This rearrangement joins TRBV5-6 to TRBJ1-2. Germline loops: CDR1 SGHDT, CDR2 YYEEEE. This CDR3 comprises 15 residues.

The rearrangement joins TRBV12-3 or TRBV12-4 to TRBJ2-7. The length of the CDR3 is 11 residues. This chain's CDR3 is CASRLDYEQYF.

This sequence joins TRBV4-2 and TRBJ2-1; the TCRdb D gene call, TRBD1, has no DNA to confirm it. In germline, CDR1 is LGHNA, CDR2 YNFKEQ. The CDR3 is 12 amino acids. CDR3 in amino acids: CASSQEPRGQFF.

The CDR3 sequence: CASSYGQIANTGELFF. This chain connects TRBV6-5 to TRBJ2-2. Germline V gene lookup returns CDR1 MNHEY and CDR2 SVGAGI. The CDR3 runs to 16 residues.

V gene TRBV20-1 combines with J gene TRBJ2-2; TCRdb's assignment of TRBD2 cannot be checked, as there is no DNA. Germline V lookup: CDR1 DFQATT, CDR2 SNEGSKA (reference sequence). There are 13 residues in the CDR3. The CDR3 spells CSARRENTGELFF.

The chain couples TRBV5-6 to TRBJ2-2; TCRdb picks TRBD1, but there is no DNA to check that call. Per germline, CDR1 SGHDT and CDR2 YYEEEE. This CDR3 comprises 15 residues. The CDR3 spells CASSYGTGSTGELFF.

The V and J genes are TRBV20-1 and TRBJ2-1; TCRdb's D call of TRBD2 is untestable without DNA. CDR3 size: 15 residues. Germline V gives CDR1 DFQATT, CDR2 SNEGSKA (reference sequence). CDR3 amino acids: CSARDWRAPYNEQFF.

The chain joins TRBV29-1 to TRBJ2-1; TCRdb's D gene call, TRBD1, goes unchecked for lack of DNA. CDR3 size: 14 residues. The germline CDR1 and CDR2 sequences are SQVTM and ANQGSEA. The CDR3 loop reads CSVEAPREGDEQFF.